These 23 T cell receptor beta chains were sequenced from one sample in a study of Graves' ophthalmopathy and Graves' hyperthyroidism. RNA transcripts were the template, and TCR beta CDR3 regions were amplified from them. HTBI-primed first-round RT-PCR preceded second-round multiplex PCR. TCRdb independently ran MiXCR on the multiplex PCR reads; one entry per CDR3 protein. The data contain hundreds of thousands of distinct CDR3 sequences, 40% of them singletons. The sample taken for sequencing was peripheral blood. The receptors originated from an adult man with Graves' ophthalmopathy.

This clonotype was seen a handful of times. This chain connects TRBV6-5 to TRBJ2-7, with D hard to call. The CDR3 extends over 13 amino acids. V was shortened by 5 bases and J by 1 base, with 9 bases between the two germline ends. Germline V lookup: CDR1 MNHEY, CDR2 SVGAGI. CDR3 DNA sequence: TGTGCCAGCAGTCCGACGGCGTCCTACGAGCAGTACTTC. This translates into CASSPTASYEQYF.

Of note for this clonotype: Relative to the germline gene, one junction end is altered; a read error may explain this. The rearrangement links TRBV7-6 to TRBJ1-5, with a weak D call TRBD1 (5 bases). The CDR3 is 16 amino acids. CDR1 and CDR2 from the germline V gene are SGHVS and FNYEAQ. The CDR3 region is CAGSLEAGTVDQPQHF. In nucleotides, the CDR3 is TGTGCCGGCAGCTTAGAGGCAGGGACGGTCGATCAGCCCCAGCATTTT. The variable domain in full, with the rest retrieved from reference TRBV7-6 and TRBJ1-5, is GAGVSQSPRYKVTKRGQDVALRCDPISGHVSLYWYRQALGQGPEFLTYFNYEAQQDKSGLPNDRFSAERPEGSISTLTIQRTEQRDSAMYRCAGSLEAGTVDQPQHFGDGTRLSIL.

The chain carries TRBV2 and TRBJ2-7; no reliable D call. Germline CDR1 and CDR2: SNHLY and FYNNEI. Trimming cost V 6 bases and J 8 bases, with 17 bases left between them. The CDR3 sequence is 13 residues long. The CDR3 here is CASSQDPATQQYF. The CDR3 nucleotides are TGTGCCAGCAGCCAAGATCCCGCCACGCAGCAGTACTTC.

This clonotype has at least ten counts. The chain carries TRBV20-1 and TRBJ1-1; D gene unclear. Germline CDR1 reads DFQATT; CDR2 reads SNEGSKA (reference sequence). V lost 6 bases, J lost 6 bases, and 17 bases lay in between. The CDR3 length is 13 residues. The chain's CDR3 is CSATDRLRPEAFF. CDR3 nucleotide sequence: TGCAGTGCCACCGATCGTCTGCGACCTGAAGCTTTCTTT.

The J gene is TRBJ1-5, the V gene TRBV19; unclear D gene. Germline CDR1 and CDR2: LNHDA and SQIVND (reference sequence). With 6 bases removed from V and 5 bases from J, the gap between germline ends came to 20 bases. The CDR3 covers 16 residues. CDR3 protein: CASRDLVGQQHQPQHF. The CDR3 DNA is TGTGCCAGTAGGGACTTGGTAGGGCAGCAACATCAGCCCCAGCATTTT.

In the case of this clonotype: Relative to the germline gene, one junction end is altered; a read error may explain this. This chain uses TRBV24-1 with TRBJ2-2; the match to TRBD1 covers 9 bases. Germline assignment: CDR1 KGHDR and CDR2 SFDVKD. This CDR3 is built from 15 residues. This chain's CDR3 is CATSDHGQGHGGLFF. For the CDR3, the DNA is TGTGCCACCAGTGACCATGGACAGGGGCACGGGGGGCTGTTTTTT.

To note about this clonotype: The junction departs from the called germline gene at one end, perhaps through a read error. This chain links TRBV7-2 with TRBJ2-7; 8 bases agree with TRBD2. This CDR3 is 13 amino acids long. CDR1 SGHTA and CDR2 FQGNSA come from the germline V gene. CDR3 in amino acids: CGSSPSGSDEQYF. The CDR3 nucleotides are TGTGGCAGCAGCCCGAGCGGGAGCGACGAGCAGTACTTC.

This clonotype was counted at least ten times. The chain joins TRBV29-1 to TRBJ1-2; 10 bases are a match to TRBD1. CDR3 length: 14 residues. Germline V lookup: CDR1 SQVTM, CDR2 ANQGSEA. Trimming removed 1 base from V and 8 bases from J; junction bases left unmatched: 7. The CDR3 DNA reads as TGCAGCGTTGAAGGTCTCGGACAGGGGGGCGGCTACACCTTC. Its protein product is CSVEGLGQGGGYTF.

The chain links TRBV4-2 to TRBJ2-5; 11 bases match TRBD2. After removal of 1 base from V and 5 bases from J, the junction contained 6 bases not matched to a gene. The length of the CDR3 is 16 residues. Germline CDR1 reads LGHNA; CDR2 reads YNFKEQ. The CDR3 DNA follows: TGTGCCAGCAGCCAAGGAATGGGACTAGCGGATGAGACCCAGTACTTC. Translating gives CASSQGMGLADETQYF.

This clonotype was detected only a few times. The chain joins TRBV7-9 to TRBJ2-2; 13 nucleotides agree with TRBD2. This CDR3 region has 17 residues. Trimming cost V 5 bases and J 5 bases; bases outside gene matches: 8. The germline gives CDR1 SEHNR, CDR2 FQNEAQ (reference sequence). CDR3 sequence (DNA): TGTGCCAGCAGCCCCACTAGCGGGAGGGCCGGGACCGGGGAGCTGTTTTTT. As protein: CASSPTSGRAGTGELFF.

This clonotype showed up just a few times. One end of the junction fails to match germline, which may point to a read error. This chain connects TRBV7-9 to TRBJ2-7; no clear D gene. Germline lookup yields CDR1 SEHNR and CDR2 FQNEAQ (reference sequence). This CDR3 spans 12 amino acids. The CDR3 loop is CASSGLQGPYKF. Here the CDR3 DNA reads TGTGCCAGCAGCGGGCTCCAAGGGCCCTATAAGTTC.

Ten or more counts support this clonotype. Here the CDR3 DNA reads TGCAGCGTGAGTAGACAGGCGTCGCTGAACACTGAAGCTTTCTTT. It is translated as CSVSRQASLNTEAFF. V is TRBV29-1 and J is TRBJ1-1; perhaps TRBD1 as D (6 bases). The CDR3 covers 15 residues. Between the trimmed V and J ends, which lost 6 bases and 0 bases, there was a span of 17 bases. Germline lookup yields CDR1 SQVTM and CDR2 ANQGSEA.

With regard to this clonotype: The CDR3 does not end in the conserved phenylalanine or tryptophan, so this is likely a read error. It is unclear where the CDR3 begins or ends on the DNA, so no DNA is shown, and the CDR3 is as TCRdb lists it. V gene TRBV2 combines with J gene TRBJ2-7; the table's TRBD2 call for D was not verified on the DNA. The CDR3 is made up of 8 amino acids, end residues included. Germline CDR1 reads SNHLY; CDR2 reads FYNNEI. CDR3 sequence: CASKRLAA.

This sequence joins TRBV6-6 and TRBJ1-2; TRBD1 is a possible D gene (6 bases). Germline CDR1 and CDR2: MNHNY and SVGAGI (reference sequence). The V gene lost 2 bases and the J gene lost 4 bases, with 23 bases spanning the gap. CDR3 length: 18 residues. The CDR3 sequence: CASSYGDRYEGTLYGYTF. CDR3 DNA sequence: TGTGCCAGCAGTTACGGGGATCGATACGAAGGGACACTCTATGGCTACACCTTC.

This clonotype was recorded at least ten times. Its ends do not fully match the called genes, so a read error is possible. The V and J genes are TRBV7-9 and TRBJ1-6; a possible D gene is TRBD1 (6 bases). The CDR3 sequence is 11 residues long. Germline CDR1 reads SEHNR; CDR2 reads FQNEAQ (reference sequence). The CDR3 nucleotides read TGTGCCAGCAGCCTACGCGCAGGGGTCCCCTTT. Translated: CASSLRAGVPF.

The J gene is TRBJ2-6, the V gene TRBV11-2; D gene unclear. The germline V gene encodes CDR1 SGHAT and CDR2 FQNNGV. This CDR3 contains 18 residues. Trimming took 3 bases from V and 0 from J, leaving 15 bases between them. CDR3: CASSFNVGGISGANVLTF. In nucleotides, the CDR3 is TGTGCCAGCAGCTTTAACGTAGGTGGGATCTCTGGGGCCAACGTCCTGACTTTC.

This sequence joins TRBV6-1 and TRBJ1-1; D may be TRBD1 (6 bases). The V end was cut by 8 bases, the J end by 5 bases, with 18 bases between. The CDR3 sequence is 14 residues long. In germline, CDR1 is MNHNS, CDR2 SASEGT. The CDR3, as DNA: TGTGCCAGCTCGAAAAAGGGGGGAGTGACTGAAGCTTTCTTT. Protein sequence: CASSKKGGVTEAFF.

The rearrangement joins TRBV25-1 to TRBJ2-7; 9 nucleotides line up with TRBD1. Per the germline V gene, CDR1 is MGHDK and CDR2 is SYGVNS. Losses at the gene ends were 6 bases for V and 4 bases for J; bases not matched to a gene: 19. The CDR3 contains 18 residues. CDR3 amino acids: CASSQNRGTGTRNYEQYF. CDR3 DNA: TGTGCCAGCAGCCAAAACCGAGGGACAGGGACAAGGAATTACGAGCAGTACTTC.

This clonotype was detected a few times. The genes are TRBV25-1 and TRBJ1-2; no clear D gene. The CDR3 covers 15 residues. Germline values: CDR1 MGHDK, CDR2 SYGVNS. Between the trimmed V and J ends, which lost 3 bases and 3 bases, there was a span of 14 bases. In DNA form, the CDR3 reads TGTGCCAGCAGTGATAGTGCCGGGGAGCACTATGGCTACACCTTC. This translates into CASSDSAGEHYGYTF.

The J gene is TRBJ2-2, the V gene TRBV19; D assignment may be TRBD1 or TRBD2 (6 bases each). CDR3 length: 13 residues. CDR1 and CDR2 from the germline V gene are LNHDA and SQIVND (reference sequence). With 11 bases removed from V and 5 bases from J, the gap between germline ends came to 15 bases. The CDR3 nucleotides are TGTGCCTGCCGGGGGCCGGGGACCGGGGAGCTGTTTTTT. This sequence encodes CACRGPGTGELFF. Full variable domain (rest looked up from reference TRBV19 and TRBJ2-2): DGGITQSPKYLFRKEGQNVTLSCEQNLNHDAMYWYRQDPGQGLRLIYYSQIVNDFQKGDIAEGYSVSREKKESFPLTVTSAQKNPTAFYLCACRGPGTGELFFGEGSRLTVL.

Of note for this clonotype: Being one base from a much bigger clone, this may be a read error. This chain uses TRBV20-1 with TRBJ1-4; TRBD1 agrees at 7 bases. The CDR3 covers 14 residues. J was trimmed by 8 bases and V by 2 bases; bases with no gene match: 8. CDR1 DFQATT and CDR2 SNEGSKA come from the germline V gene (reference sequence). CDR3 amino acids: CSARHRQGREKLFF. In DNA form, the CDR3 reads TGCAGTGCTAGACATAGACAGGGACGAGAAAAACTGTTTTTT.

Comments on this clonotype: Compared with germline, one end of the junction differs, possibly owing to a read error. The rearrangement uses TRBV7-9 and TRBJ2-7, with a possible D match to TRBD2 (6 bases). The CDR3 is 15 residues long. Germline loops: CDR1 SEHNR, CDR2 FQNEAQ (reference sequence). This chain's CDR3 is CASSQDPGGTYEQYF. Written as DNA, the CDR3 is TGCGCCAGCAGCCAAGATCCGGGCGGGACCTACGAGCAGTACTTC.

This clonotype was detected a few times. The gene calls are TRBV11-2 and TRBJ1-1, with 9 bases lining up with TRBD1. J gave up 4 bases and V 6 bases, and 18 bases lay outside the gene matches. The CDR3 spans 18 residues. Germline V gene lookup returns CDR1 SGHAT and CDR2 FQNNGV. The CDR3 is CASRPYRDRAGEGTEAFF. Written as DNA, the CDR3 is TGTGCCAGCAGGCCTTACCGGGACAGGGCCGGGGAGGGCACTGAAGCTTTCTTT.